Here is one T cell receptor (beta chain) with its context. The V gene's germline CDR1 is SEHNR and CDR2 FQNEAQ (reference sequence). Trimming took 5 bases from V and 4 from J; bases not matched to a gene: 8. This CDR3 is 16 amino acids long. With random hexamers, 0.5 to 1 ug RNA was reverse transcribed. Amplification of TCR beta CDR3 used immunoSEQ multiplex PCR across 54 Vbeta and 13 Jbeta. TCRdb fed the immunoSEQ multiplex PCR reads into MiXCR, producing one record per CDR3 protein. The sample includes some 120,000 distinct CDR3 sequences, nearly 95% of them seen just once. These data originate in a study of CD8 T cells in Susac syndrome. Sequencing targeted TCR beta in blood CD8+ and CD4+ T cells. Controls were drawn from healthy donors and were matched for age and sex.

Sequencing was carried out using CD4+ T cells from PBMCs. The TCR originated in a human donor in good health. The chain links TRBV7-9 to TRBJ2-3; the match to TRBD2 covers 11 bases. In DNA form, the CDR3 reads TGTGCCAGCAGCCCGGTAGCGGGAGGGCCAGCAGATACGCAGTATTTT. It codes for CASSPVAGGPADTQYF.